Shown below are 32 T cell receptor beta chains from a single sample sequenced in a study of regulatory T cells in long-lasting Graves disease. iRepertoire HTBI primers and Arm-PCR of CDR3 regions built TCR beta libraries. TCRdb independently ran MiXCR on the multiplex PCR reads; one entry per CDR3 protein. The table has some 600,000 distinct CDR3 sequences, 15% to 20% seen once. Specified time point: newly diagnosed GD, antithyroid drugs for less than 3 months. RNA extracted from PBMCs served as the sequencing template. This sample was also put to use in a study of T cells in Graves' hyperthyroidism and ophthalmopathy.

The source material was peripheral blood mononuclear cells (PBMCs), sampled at new diagnosis, from a patient treated with antithyroid drugs. These receptors all stem from a young man with Graves disease.

This clonotype was counted many times. A read error may account for a junction end that differs from germline. The chain carries TRBV9 and TRBJ2-7; D is undetermined. The CDR3 is 12 residues long. Germline CDR1 is SGDLS and CDR2 is YYNGEE. CDR3: CASSGPSYEQYF. The CDR3 coding sequence is TGCGCCAGCAGTGGACCTTCCTACGAGCAGTACTTC.

The chain employs TRBV7-9 and TRBJ1-4, with 9 bases lining up with TRBD1. This CDR3 comprises 13 residues. Germline CDR1 reads SEHNR; CDR2 reads FQNEAQ (reference sequence). The J segment lost 7 bases and the V segment lost 4 bases, leaving 1 base of the junction unmatched. This chain's CDR3 is CASSSTGGEKLFF. In DNA form, the CDR3 reads TGTGCCAGCAGCTCGACAGGGGGTGAAAAACTGTTTTTT. Full variable domain (rest looked up from reference TRBV7-9 and TRBJ1-4): DTGVSQNPRHKITKRGQNVTFRCDPISEHNRLYWYRQTLGQGPEFLTYFQNEAQLEKSRLLSDRFSAERPKGSFSTLEIQRTEQGDSAMYLCASSSTGGEKLFFGSGTQLSVL.

The sample holds a few counts of this clonotype. The J gene is TRBJ2-1, the V gene TRBV29-1; D perhaps matches TRBD2 (6 bases). Germline CDR1 SQVTM, CDR2 ANQGSEA. The CDR3 sequence is 13 residues long. V was cut by 2 bases and J by 10 bases, with 15 bases left in between. CDR3 residues: CSVEFGGVGEQFF. The CDR3 DNA sequence: TGCAGCGTTGAATTCGGAGGGGTAGGGGAGCAGTTCTTC.

This clonotype came up many times. The chain combines TRBV6-1 with TRBJ1-1; a weak D match, TRBD1 (5 bases). Trimming pared 7 bases from V and 4 bases from J, leaving 22 bases between. Germline loops: CDR1 MNHNS, CDR2 SASEGT. This CDR3 has 16 amino acids. The CDR3 here is CASNPEPGTWTTEAFF. The CDR3 coding sequence is TGTGCCAGCAACCCAGAACCCGGGACGTGGACCACTGAAGCTTTCTTT.

This clonotype has at least ten counts. The rearrangement uses TRBV2 and TRBJ1-1; D perhaps matches TRBD1 (6 bases). V gave up 5 bases and J gave up 8 bases, with 15 bases separating them. Germline assignment: CDR1 SNHLY and CDR2 FYNNEI. CDR3 length: 13 residues. CDR3 in amino acids: CASSTDTGREAFF. The CDR3 DNA is TGTGCCAGCAGTACCGATACAGGGAGGGAAGCTTTCTTT.

This clonotype was recorded many times. The J gene is TRBJ2-7, the V gene TRBV27, with TRBD1 matching over 9 bases. This CDR3 contains 14 residues. In germline, CDR1 is MNHEY, CDR2 SMNVEV (reference sequence). The V segment lost 5 bases and the J segment 2 bases; nucleotides outside the gene matches: 4. This CDR3 reads CASSPDRGAYEQYF. The CDR3 DNA reads TGTGCCAGCAGTCCAGACAGGGGGGCCTACGAGCAGTACTTC.

This clonotype was seen ten or more times. This chain joins TRBV5-5 and TRBJ2-7, with 8 bases identical to TRBD2. The V and J ends lost 3 bases and 2 bases, in that order; junction bases with no gene match: 4. This CDR3 is 14 amino acids long. The V gene's germline CDR1 is SGHKS and CDR2 YYEKEE (reference sequence). CDR3 protein: CASSYLAGTYEQYF. CDR3 nucleotides: TGTGCCAGCAGCTATCTAGCGGGTACCTACGAGCAGTACTTC.

This clonotype was picked up many times. The chain joins TRBV18 to TRBJ2-1, with D perhaps assigned TRBD1 or TRBD2 (5 bases each). Germline V lookup: CDR1 KGHSH, CDR2 LQKENI. V lost 2 bases to trimming and J lost 10 bases, with 9 bases between them. This CDR3 is 12 amino acids long. CDR3 coding DNA: TGTGCCAGCTCACCAGTGAGGGACGAGCAGTTCTTC. Translated: CASSPVRDEQFF.

This clonotype was recorded at least ten times. J is TRBJ2-3 and V is TRBV5-1; no definite D call. Trimming cost V 4 bases and J 1 base, with 10 bases left between them. CDR1 is SGHRS, CDR2 YFSETQ, per germline. There are 14 residues in the CDR3. This chain's CDR3 is CASSNRVRTDTQYF. The CDR3 bases are TGCGCCAGCAGCAACCGGGTTCGCACAGATACGCAGTATTTT.

This clonotype was found a few times. V and J are TRBV5-4 and TRBJ1-2; tentative D call: TRBD1 (6 bases). V gave up 4 bases and J gave up 4 bases, with 11 bases separating them. The CDR3 consists of 13 residues. Per the germline V gene, CDR1 is SGHNT and CDR2 is YYREEE (reference sequence). CDR3 region: CASSLTGSYGYTF. CDR3 coding DNA: TGTGCCAGCAGCCTTACAGGGTCCTATGGCTACACCTTC.

This clonotype was found many times. The rearrangement uses TRBV19 and TRBJ1-1; D may be TRBD1 (6 bases). The CDR3 spans 15 residues. Trimming pared 1 base from V and 3 bases from J, leaving 12 bases between. Germline CDR1 LNHDA, CDR2 SQIVND (reference sequence). CDR3 nucleotides: TGTGCCAGTAGTATAGCGGACAGCTTATACACTGAAGCTTTCTTT. Translation gives CASSIADSLYTEAFF.

The rearrangement joins TRBV6-2 or TRBV6-3 to TRBJ2-5; D is perhaps TRBD2 (5 bases). V lost 8 bases and J 3 bases, leaving 22 bases between the germline ends. Germline V gives CDR1 MNHEY, CDR2 SVGEGT. CDR3 length: 16 residues. The DNA of the CDR3 is TGTGCCAGCCGAGGTCCGGGGTTAGGGCCAAAAGAGACCCAGTACTTC. This translates into CASRGPGLGPKETQYF.

This chain uses TRBV3-1 with TRBJ2-1; D is perhaps TRBD1 (5 bases). The CDR3 length is 13 residues. Germline values: CDR1 LGHDT, CDR2 YNNKEL (reference sequence). Trimming shortened V by 4 bases and J by 13 bases, and 17 bases separated the two germline ends. The CDR3 DNA follows: TGTGCCAGCAGCCCAGGGCCCCGAACACCCCAGTTCTTC. Protein product: CASSPGPRTPQFF.

This rearrangement joins TRBV19 to TRBJ2-7; the match to TRBD1 covers 8 bases. Unmatched junction bases numbered 11, after V lost 3 bases and J lost 4 bases. This CDR3 is 16 amino acids long. The germline V gene has CDR1 LNHDA and CDR2 SQIVND (reference sequence). The CDR3 protein is CASSIGDRGLGYEQYF. In DNA form, the CDR3 reads TGTGCCAGTAGTATTGGAGACAGGGGTCTAGGATACGAGCAGTACTTC.

The genes are TRBV28 and TRBJ2-3; TRBD1 matches 11 bases. The germline V gene has CDR1 MDHEN and CDR2 SYDVKM. This CDR3 is built from 14 residues. Unmatched junction bases numbered 6, after V lost 5 bases and J lost 8 bases. The CDR3 bases are TGTGCCAGCAGTATGACCGGGACAGGGGGTACGCAGTATTTT. Its translation is CASSMTGTGGTQYF. Based on the CDR3 plus reference TRBV28 and TRBJ2-3, the full variable domain is DVKVTQSSRYLVKRTGEKVFLECVQDMDHENMFWYRQDPGLGLRLIYFSYDVKMKEKGDIPEGYSVSREKKERFSLILESASTNQTSMYLCASSMTGTGGTQYFGPGTRLTVL.

This clonotype was observed at least ten times. The chain uses TRBV11-3 and TRBJ2-3; no clear D gene. The CDR3 is 11 amino acids. CDR1 and CDR2 (germline): SGHNT, YENEEA. V lost 8 bases to trimming and J lost 4 bases, with 7 bases between them. CDR3: CASRRADTQYF. In DNA form, the CDR3 reads TGTGCCAGCCGAAGGGCAGATACGCAGTATTTT.

This clonotype occurred a few times. The chain recombines TRBV27 with TRBJ2-1; a possible D gene is TRBD1 (5 bases). CDR1 is MNHEY, CDR2 SMNVEV, per germline (reference sequence). CDR3 length equals 16 residues. V shed 1 base and J shed 0 bases, with 10 bases lying between them. CDR3 nucleotides: TGTGCCAGCAGTTTATTCAGGGCGAGCTCCTACAATGAGCAGTTCTTC. This encodes CASSLFRASSYNEQFF.

This clonotype was seen only a few times. The genes are TRBV5-6 and TRBJ2-7; TRBD2 aligns across 9 bases. After removal of 6 bases from V and 4 bases from J, the junction contained 11 bases not matched to a gene. This CDR3 region has 15 residues. Germline V gene lookup returns CDR1 SGHDT and CDR2 YYEEEE. The CDR3 region has the DNA TGTGCCAGCACCCTATCTGGGCTAGCGGGGTACGAGCAGTACTTC. This translates into CASTLSGLAGYEQYF.

A few counts support this clonotype. The chain links TRBV6-2 or TRBV6-3 to TRBJ2-3, with TRBD2 identical over 7 bases. The CDR3 has 14 amino acids. The germline V gene has CDR1 MNHEY and CDR2 SVGEGT. Trimming removed 11 bases from V and 2 bases from J; junction bases left unmatched: 10. The CDR3: CAATLAVLTDTQYF. The DNA for the CDR3 is TGTGCCGCGACTCTAGCGGTGCTCACAGATACGCAGTATTTT.

There are many counts of this clonotype. The CDR3 region is CASLGEVVADTQYF. The CDR3 DNA reads as TGTGCCAGCCTAGGGGAGGTTGTGGCAGATACGCAGTATTTT. V and J are TRBV2 and TRBJ2-3; a possible D gene is TRBD2 (6 bases). Germline assignment: CDR1 SNHLY and CDR2 FYNNEI. The CDR3 runs to 14 residues. Trimming left V 8 bases short and J 4 bases short, with 16 bases between. Full variable domain (rest looked up from reference TRBV2 and TRBJ2-3): EPEVTQTPSHQVTQMGQEVILRCVPISNHLYFYWYRQILGQKVEFLVSFYNNEISEKSEIFDDQFSVERPDGSNFTLKIRSTKLEDSAMYFCASLGEVVADTQYFGPGTRLTVL.

This clonotype was observed at least ten times. The chain links TRBV2 to TRBJ1-2; no definite D call. The CDR3 loop spans 14 amino acids. V shed 2 bases and J shed 4 bases, with 11 bases lying between them. CDR1 SNHLY and CDR2 FYNNEI come from the germline V gene. The DNA for the CDR3 is TGTGCCAGCAGTGAATGGACGGCAGTCTATGGCTACACCTTC. It is translated as CASSEWTAVYGYTF.

This clonotype was detected ten times or more. V gene TRBV12-3 or TRBV12-4 combines with J gene TRBJ2-7, with 10 bases matching TRBD1. With 4 bases clipped from V and 6 bases from J, the junction kept 3 bases outside the gene matches. CDR3 length equals 13 residues. CDR3 sequence (DNA): TGTGCCAGCAGTTCGACAGGGGGCGGCGAGCAGTACTTC. Translation gives CASSSTGGGEQYF.

This clonotype showed up just a few times. The chain couples TRBV24-1 to TRBJ1-5, with 10 bases identical to TRBD1. With V trimmed by 2 bases and J by 0 bases, 6 bases remained unmatched. This CDR3 is 18 amino acids long. CDR1 is KGHDR and CDR2 is SFDVKD in the germline V gene. CDR3: CATSDWGTGEVSNQPQHF. The CDR3 nucleotides are TGTGCCACCAGTGATTGGGGGACAGGGGAAGTTAGCAATCAGCCCCAGCATTTT.

This clonotype was seen a handful of times. The gene calls are TRBV18 and TRBJ2-3, with TRBD1 matching over 9 bases. After removal of 1 base from V and 6 bases from J, the junction contained 8 bases not matched to a gene. The CDR3 consists of 16 residues. Germline CDR1 and CDR2: KGHSH and LQKENI. CDR3 in amino acids: CASSPRVQGAGDTQYF. CDR3 coding DNA: TGTGCCAGCTCACCACGGGTACAGGGGGCCGGTGATACGCAGTATTTT.

The sample holds a few counts of this clonotype. One junction end does not reproduce the germline sequence, and a read error may be involved. CDR3 sequence (DNA): TGTGCCAGCAGCTTGGGACTAGCGGGAATTGGCGACAAAAACATTCAGTACTTC. Residues: CASSLGLAGIGDKNIQYF. J is TRBJ2-4 and V is TRBV5-1, with 13 nucleotides matching TRBD2. Germline assignment: CDR1 SGHRS and CDR2 YFSETQ. The CDR3 has 18 residues.

This clonotype was counted a few times. V gene TRBV3-1 combines with J gene TRBJ2-6; 9 positions match TRBD1. Germline V CDR1 and CDR2: LGHDT, YNNKEL (reference sequence). V dropped 4 bases and J dropped 0; count of bases not matched to a gene: 10. The CDR3 is 19 amino acids. This CDR3 is CASSRLVTGGSSGANVLTF. The CDR3 bases are TGTGCCAGCAGCCGTCTAGTTACAGGGGGCAGCTCTGGGGCCAACGTCCTGACTTTC.

This clonotype was detected many times. The V gene is TRBV5-1, the J gene TRBJ2-7, with D possibly being TRBD2 (5 bases). V lost 5 bases and J lost 4, with 16 bases in between. Germline CDR1 reads SGHRS; CDR2 reads YFSETQ. This CDR3 has 14 residues. CDR3 sequence (DNA): TGCGCCAGCAGTCCCGGGGTCAGCCAATACGAGCAGTACTTC. It encodes CASSPGVSQYEQYF.

As regards this clonotype: A junction boundary mismatches the germline segment, possibly from a read error. The V call is TRBV12-3 or TRBV12-4, the J call TRBJ2-7; D is undetermined. The CDR3 length is 15 residues. CDR3 sequence (DNA): TGTGCCTGCAGTTTACCCCCCGGCGGATCCTACGAGCAGTACTTC. This gives the protein CACSLPPGGSYEQYF.

This clonotype was picked up many times. This chain connects TRBV27 to TRBJ1-1; possible D gene TRBD1, 5 bases. V gave up 3 bases and J gave up 0 bases, with 14 bases separating them. Germline loops: CDR1 MNHEY, CDR2 SMNVEV (reference sequence). The CDR3 is 16 residues long. CDR3 loop: CASSFLGGGLNTEAFF. The CDR3 DNA reads TGTGCCAGCAGTTTCCTTGGCGGGGGATTGAACACTGAAGCTTTCTTT.

The chain recombines TRBV10-3 with TRBJ1-2, with D possibly matching TRBD1 (5 bases). This CDR3 comprises 13 residues. Germline-derived CDR1 and CDR2 are ENHRY and SYGVKD. The germline V and J ends were trimmed by 5 bases and 4 bases, with 11 bases remaining between them. The CDR3, as DNA: TGTGCCATCAGTTTAGACAGCTCCTATGGCTACACCTTC. Encoded protein: CAISLDSSYGYTF.

This clonotype was detected only a few times. CDR3 region: CASSLGAATNYGYTF. The DNA for the CDR3 is TGCGCCAGCAGCCTGGGGGCAGCAACTAACTATGGCTACACCTTC. The rearrangement uses TRBV5-1 and TRBJ1-2, with a weak D call TRBD1 (6 bases). Trimming left V 4 bases short and J 0 bases short, with 13 bases between. Germline assignment: CDR1 SGHRS and CDR2 YFSETQ. This CDR3 contains 15 residues.

This clonotype was observed many times. The rearrangement links TRBV28 to TRBJ2-1, with 10 bases lining up with TRBD2. Germline V CDR1 and CDR2: MDHEN, SYDVKM. The V gene end was trimmed by 6 bases and the J gene end by 7 bases; junction bases not matched to a gene: 12. The CDR3 extends over 16 amino acids. The CDR3 here is CASSRASGSRTNEQFF. CDR3 coding DNA: TGTGCCAGCAGCCGCGCTAGCGGGAGTCGGACGAATGAGCAGTTCTTC. Full variable domain (missing parts from reference TRBV28 and TRBJ2-1): DVKVTQSSRYLVKRTGEKVFLECVQDMDHENMFWYRQDPGLGLRLIYFSYDVKMKEKGDIPEGYSVSREKKERFSLILESASTNQTSMYLCASSRASGSRTNEQFFGPGTRLTVL.